The clone carrying this T cell receptor beta chain is medium-sized in the sample. The antigen remains unidentified. The data derive from a study of spatial heterogeneity in lung cancer. Broader study findings: In tumors, expanded intratumoral alpha and beta TCR counts tracked mutation counts.

Using its own MiXCR run on the 5' RACE reads, TCRdb lists one record per CDR3 protein. The sample holds some 4,900 distinct CDR3 sequences, around 12% seen once. This CDR3 region has 16 residues. Per germline, CDR1 SGHNT and CDR2 YYREEE (reference sequence). The junction had 10 bases not matched to a gene; V was cut back by 4 bases and J by 7 bases. Time point indicated: sample taken at primary tumor resection. The material was lung tumor tissue, obtained at surgery. The TCR was taken from a female donor with early-stage non-small cell lung cancer. V is TRBV5-4 and J is TRBJ1-6, with 8 positions matching TRBD1. CDR3 loop: CASSQGQGLQNSPLHF. The CDR3 nucleotides read TGTGCCAGCAGCCAAGGACAGGGCCTTCAGAATTCACCCCTCCACTTT.